Listed below are T cell receptor beta chains from one sample, sequenced in a study of response to subunit inactivated influenza vaccine. TCRdb passed the RT-PCR reads through MiXCR, listing each CDR3 protein once. The profile shows just under 550,000 distinct CDR3 sequences, roughly 25% of them singletons. These records were also assigned to another study, of T cells expressing NK-cell markers.

This sample comprised CD4+ T cells sorted from PBMCs, obtained roughly 12 days after vaccination. The source of these receptors is a man in his fifties or sixties who received an inactivated influenza vaccine. Each CDR3 is given with its conserved first and last residue. D genes are given only for firm matches. Clone size appears in some rows only: once, few, many, or a class for an expanded clone.

D: .
size: few
J: TRBJ1-1
V: TRBV30
CDR3: CAWTGTDLEAFF
DNA: TGTGCCTGGACCGGGACGGACCTTGAAGCTTTCTTT

D: TRBD2
size: few
J: TRBJ2-1
V: TRBV5-1
CDR3: CASRISGRTNNEQFF
DNA: TGCGCCAGCCGCATTAGCGGGAGGACCAACAATGAGCAGTTCTTC

D: .
size: .
J: TRBJ2-4
V: TRBV21-1
CDR3: CASSKLGPSLAKNIQYF
DNA: TGTGCCAGCAGCAAACTTGGTCCCAGCCTAGCCAAAAACATTCAGTACTTC

D: .
size: few
J: TRBJ1-2
V: TRBV28
CDR3: CASSMMGGYTF
DNA: TGTGCCAGCAGTATGATGGGGGGCTACACCTTC

D: .
size: .
J: TRBJ2-2
V: TRBV10-3
CDR3: CAISGTGLGELFF
DNA: TGTGCCATCAGTGGGACGGGACTGGGGGAGCTGTTTTTT

D: .
size: .
J: TRBJ2-1
V: TRBV3-1
CDR3: CASSQVFSRTYNEQFF
DNA: TGTGCCAGCAGCCAAGTTTTCTCCCGAACCTACAATGAGCAGTTCTTC

D: .
size: .
J: TRBJ2-5
V: TRBV12-3/TRBV12-4
CDR3: CASSLGVVETQYF
DNA: TGTGCCAGCAGTTTAGGAGTAGTAGAGACCCAGTACTTC

D: .
size: .
J: TRBJ2-7
V: TRBV7-2
CDR3: CASSLDSSSSYEQYF
DNA: TGTGCCAGCAGCTTAGATAGTTCTTCCTCCTACGAGCAGTACTTC

D: .
size: .
J: TRBJ2-2
V: TRBV3-1
CDR3: CASNLGQTGELFF
DNA: TGTGCCAGCAATTTGGGCCAAACCGGGGAGCTGTTTTTT

D: TRBD1
size: many
J: TRBJ1-2
V: TRBV12-3/TRBV12-4
CDR3: CASKDRANYGYTF
DNA: TGTGCCAGCAAGGACAGGGCCAACTATGGCTACACCTTC

D: .
size: .
J: TRBJ2-7
V: TRBV4-1
CDR3: CASSQDSSGRSSYEQYF
DNA: TGCGCCAGCAGCCAAGATAGCTCGGGACGGAGCTCCTACGAGCAGTACTTC

D: .
size: .
J: TRBJ1-3
V: TRBV6-1
CDR3: CASMVFSGNTIYF
DNA: TGTGCCAGCATGGTTTTCTCCGGAAACACCATATATTTT

D: TRBD1
size: once
J: TRBJ2-7
V: TRBV6-1
CDR3: CASSDPGQISYEQYF
DNA: TGTGCCAGCAGTGACCCGGGACAGATCTCCTACGAGCAGTACTTC

D: TRBD2
size: .
J: TRBJ2-1
V: TRBV28
CDR3: CASTKLAGGRNEQFF
DNA: TGTGCCAGCACCAAACTAGCGGGGGGGCGAAATGAGCAGTTCTTC

D: TRBD2
size: .
J: TRBJ2-7
V: TRBV5-1
CDR3: CASSLVGGGHPEQYF
DNA: TGCGCCAGCAGCTTGGTTGGGGGAGGGCATCCCGAGCAGTACTTC

D: .
size: .
J: TRBJ1-2
V: TRBV20-1
CDR3: CSATGMANYGDTF
DNA: TGCAGTGCTACAGGGATGGCTAACTATGGCGACACCTTC

D: TRBD1
size: few
J: TRBJ1-1
V: TRBV4-3
CDR3: CASSLQSGTGGTEAFF
DNA: TGCGCCAGCAGCCTCCAGTCTGGGACAGGGGGCACTGAAGCTTTCTTT

D: TRBD1
size: few
J: TRBJ1-5
V: TRBV20-1
CDR3: CSASPGDRGNQPQHF
DNA: TGCAGTGCTAGCCCGGGGGACAGGGGAAATCAGCCCCAGCATTTT

D: .
size: .
J: TRBJ1-3
V: TRBV28
CDR3: CASSPAGASGNTIYF
DNA: TGTGCCAGCAGCCCGGCGGGGGCGAGTGGAAACACCATATATTTT

D: .
size: few
J: TRBJ2-1
V: TRBV12-3/TRBV12-4
CDR3: CASREPGRTYNEQFF
DNA: TGTGCCAGCAGAGAGCCGGGACGTACCTACAATGAGCAGTTCTTC

D: TRBD2
size: .
J: TRBJ2-3
V: TRBV7-8
CDR3: CASSAGLAGATDTQYF
DNA: TGTGCCAGCAGCGCCGGACTAGCGGGAGCCACAGATACGCAGTATTTT

D: TRBD2
size: few
J: TRBJ2-3
V: TRBV14
CDR3: CASSQDVAGLSTDTQYF
DNA: TGTGCCAGCAGCCAAGACGTAGCGGGACTTAGCACAGATACGCAGTATTTT